A selection of T cell receptor beta chains follows, all from one sample in a study of cytomegalovirus exposure and HLA in healthy donors. Produced via immunoSEQ multiplex PCR; TCRdb's table is partial and in-frame only. Of 150,000 to 200,000 clones in the sample, about 78% are singletons; the top ten hold over 2%. The sequenced material came from PBMCs. Receptor source: a man aged 55-75 years in good health and CMV-seronegative. Each CDR3 is given with its conserved first and last residue. Fields, in order: V gene, D gene, J gene, clone size, CDR3 protein, CDR3 DNA. D genes are given only for firm matches. The listing skips clone size in some rows; elsewhere it reads once, few, many or a size class.

>TRBV15|TRBD2|TRBJ2-1|.
CATSREARSYNEQFF
TGTGCCACCAGTCGGGAGGCAAGGTCCTACAATGAGCAGTTCTTC
>TRBV6-1|.|TRBJ1-1|.
CASRAGMNTEAFF
TGTGCCAGCAGGGCAGGGATGAACACTGAAGCTTTCTTT
>TRBV5-1|.|TRBJ1-1|.
CASSFEGNTEAFF
TGCGCCAGCAGCTTCGAGGGCAACACTGAAGCTTTCTTT
>TRBV30|TRBD1|TRBJ1-2|few
CAWSNTGGRGYTF
TGTGCCTGGAGTAATACAGGGGGACGTGGCTACACCTTC
>TRBV6-1|.|TRBJ1-6|.
CASSAPGRARDNSPLHF
TGTGCCAGCAGTGCCCCAGGGAGGGCCCGCGATAATTCACCCCTCCACTTT
>TRBV29-1|TRBD1|TRBJ2-7|.
CSVSGTGGGEQYF
TGCAGCGTTTCAGGGACAGGGGGCGGCGAGCAGTACTTC
>TRBV25-1|TRBD1|TRBJ2-3|once
CASSTGTGATDTQYF
TGTGCCAGCAGCACCGGGACAGGGGCTACAGATACGCAGTATTTT
>TRBV9|TRBD2|TRBJ2-3|.
CASSALPLAGTVGTQYF
TGTGCCAGCAGCGCCCTTCCCCTAGCGGGGACGGTGGGTACGCAGTATTTT
>TRBV5-1|.|TRBJ1-3|once
CASSLVSSGNTIYF
TGCGCCAGCAGCTTGGTCAGCTCTGGAAACACCATATATTTT
>TRBV19|TRBD1|TRBJ2-7|.
CASSILGTGVEEQYF
TGTGCCAGTAGTATTCTTGGGACAGGGGTAGAAGAGCAGTACTTC
>TRBV6-1|.|TRBJ1-5|.
CASNQGMDQPQNF
TGTGCCAGCAATCAGGGTATGGATCAGCCCCAGAATTTT
>TRBV5-4|.|TRBJ1-1|once
CASSRQLNTEAFF
TGTGCCAGCAGCAGACAGTTGAACACTGAAGCTTTCTTT
>TRBV7-6|TRBD2|TRBJ2-2|.
CASSHSGGATGELFF
TGTGCCAGCAGCCACAGCGGGGGGGCCACCGGGGAGCTGTTTTTT
>TRBV5-1|TRBD2|TRBJ2-3|.
CASSLWASGGISLGTDTQYF
TGCGCCAGCAGCTTGTGGGCTAGCGGGGGTATTAGTCTTGGCACAGATACGCAGTATTTT
>TRBV19|TRBD1|TRBJ1-5|.
CASRLQGAYQPQHF
TGTGCCAGTAGGTTGCAGGGGGCTTATCAGCCCCAGCATTTT
>TRBV18|.|TRBJ1-1|.
CASSPQGDTEAFF
TGTGCCAGCTCACCACAGGGAGACACTGAAGCTTTCTTT
>TRBV5-6|TRBD2|TRBJ2-7|.
CASSLGRLAGFLAYEQYF
TGTGCCAGCAGCTTGGGGAGACTAGCGGGATTCCTAGCCTACGAGCAGTACTTC
>TRBV19|.|TRBJ2-1|.
CASHSNTVYNEQFF
TGTGCCAGCCATTCTAATACGGTGTACAATGAGCAGTTCTTC
>TRBV27|TRBD1|TRBJ2-7|.
CASSLYQGAFEQYF
TGTGCCAGCAGTTTATATCAGGGGGCGTTCGAGCAGTACTTC
>TRBV6-4|.|TRBJ1-1|.
CASSESGNTEAFF
TGTGCCAGCAGTGAATCAGGGAACACTGAAGCTTTCTTT
>TRBV28|TRBD1|TRBJ1-6|.
CASSAGDRDYSPLHF
TGTGCCAGCAGTGCTGGCGACAGGGATTATTCACCCCTCCACTTT
>TRBV5-6|TRBD1|TRBJ1-1|few
CASNSLGTGRAFF
TGTGCCAGCAATTCCCTGGGGACAGGGAGAGCTTTCTTT
>TRBV30|TRBD2|TRBJ2-5|few
CAWSVEREGTQYF
TGTGCCTGGAGTGTGGAGCGGGAAGGGACCCAGTACTTC
>TRBV27|TRBD1|TRBJ2-1|once
CASARSGTGPARGNEQFF
TGTGCCAGCGCGCGGTCCGGGACAGGGCCTGCGAGGGGCAATGAGCAGTTCTTC
>TRBV19|TRBD1|TRBJ1-6|.
CASTKGTGTRDSPLHF
TGTGCCAGTACCAAAGGGACAGGGACCCGGGATTCACCCCTCCACTTT
>TRBV6-6|.|TRBJ1-3|.
CASSSQGIAGNTIYF
TGTGCCAGCAGTTCCCAGGGTATCGCTGGAAACACCATATATTTT
>TRBV15|.|TRBJ2-7|.
CATSRQTGFSLQYF
TGTGCCACCAGCAGGCAGACAGGTTTTAGTTTGCAGTACTTC
>TRBV10-1|.|TRBJ2-1|.
CASSESGSNEQFF
TGCGCCAGCAGTGAGTCGGGCAGTAACGAGCAGTTCTTC
>TRBV23-1|TRBD1|TRBJ2-3|.
CASSQPGQGSTDTQYF
TGCGCCAGCAGTCAACCAGGACAGGGTAGCACAGATACGCAGTATTTT
>TRBV4-1|.|TRBJ2-3|.
CASSQDLGTGTQYF
TGCGCCAGCAGCCAAGATCTGGGTACAGGGACGCAGTATTTT
>TRBV5-1|.|TRBJ2-7|.
CASSRSTYEQYF
TGCGCCAGCAGTAGATCTACCTACGAGCAGTACTTC
>TRBV14|.|TRBJ2-3|.
CASSPSLGLTGDTQYF
TGTGCCAGCAGCCCCAGCCTGGGCCTCACTGGGGATACGCAGTATTTT
>TRBV10-3|TRBD2|TRBJ2-1|.
CANSGGPAGYNEQFF
TGTGCCAATAGCGGGGGCCCGGCGGGGTACAATGAGCAGTTCTTC
>TRBV2|.|TRBJ2-4|.
CASSGGVVKNIQYF
TGTGCCAGCAGCGGAGGGGTTGTCAAAAACATTCAGTACTTC
>TRBV29-1|.|TRBJ2-1|.
CSAAGRGAYNEQFF
TGCAGCGCCGCTGGCAGGGGCGCCTACAATGAGCAGTTCTTC
>TRBV27|TRBD1|TRBJ2-1|.
CASSTDRGTYNEQFF
TGTGCCAGCAGTACAGACAGGGGCACCTACAATGAGCAGTTCTTC
>TRBV30|TRBD1|TRBJ2-1|.
CAWSTGGWDNEQFF
TGTGCCTGGTCTACAGGGGGCTGGGACAATGAGCAGTTCTTC
>TRBV19|.|TRBJ1-3|.
CASSRGGNNRNTIYF
TGTGCCAGTAGTCGGGGTGGAAACAACAGAAACACCATATATTTT
>TRBV23-1|TRBD1|TRBJ2-1|.
CASSRDRGLRYEQFF
TGCGCCAGCAGCCGGGACAGGGGGCTTCGGTATGAGCAGTTCTTC
>TRBV5-1|TRBD1|TRBJ2-7|.
CASRAGTGYGEQYF
TGCGCCAGCAGGGCCGGGACAGGGTACGGTGAGCAGTACTTC
>TRBV19|TRBD1|TRBJ2-7|.
CASSTGGSWEQYF
TGTGCCAGTAGTACAGGGGGCAGCTGGGAGCAGTACTTC
>TRBV27|TRBD1|TRBJ1-2|.
CASSFDRDYGYTF
TGTGCCAGCAGTTTTGACAGGGACTATGGCTACACCTTC
>TRBV13|TRBD2|TRBJ2-7|.
CASSPTSGIYEQYF
TGTGCCAGCAGCCCGACTAGCGGGATTTACGAGCAGTACTTC
>TRBV5-6|.|TRBJ2-7|.
CASSLAVEFSYEQYF
TGTGCCAGCAGCTTGGCGGTAGAATTCTCCTACGAGCAGTACTTC
>TRBV5-6|.|TRBJ2-3|.
CASSLTARGSQYF
TGTGCCAGCAGCTTGACAGCTAGGGGGTCGCAGTATTTT
>TRBV5-8|TRBD1|TRBJ1-2|.
CASRKTGMDGYTF
TGTGCCAGCAGGAAGACAGGGATGGATGGCTACACCTTC
>TRBV5-4|TRBD1|TRBJ2-7|few
CASSLSQGPYEQYF
TGTGCCAGCAGCTTATCACAGGGGCCCTACGAGCAGTACTTC
>TRBV28|.|TRBJ1-1|once
CASSNPPGTEAFF
TGTGCCAGCAGCAACCCCCCCGGGACTGAAGCTTTCTTT
>TRBV18|TRBD2|TRBJ2-1|.
CASSPGTSGRHNEQFF
TGTGCCAGCTCACCAGGGACTAGCGGGAGGCACAATGAGCAGTTCTTC
>TRBV15|TRBD1|TRBJ1-1|.
CATSRDLGTGTAFF
TGTGCCACCAGCAGAGATCTCGGGACAGGGACAGCTTTCTTT
>TRBV5-1|.|TRBJ2-5|few
CASSEGQHPNVETQYF
TGCGCCAGCAGCGAAGGACAGCACCCCAACGTGGAGACCCAGTACTTC
>TRBV19|.|TRBJ1-6|few
CASRDSLYNSPLHF
TGTGCCAGTAGGGACAGCCTGTATAATTCACCCCTCCACTTT
>TRBV27|.|TRBJ1-1|.
CASSFGGDTEAFF
TGTGCCAGCAGTTTTGGGGGGGACACTGAAGCTTTCTTT
>TRBV6-1|.|TRBJ1-5|.
CASSTTGPNQPQHF
TGTGCCAGCAGTACTACAGGGCCTAATCAGCCCCAGCATTTT
>TRBV21-1|.|TRBJ2-7|.
CASSKLSSWDRTYEQYF
TGTGCCAGCAGCAAACTAAGTTCTTGGGACAGGACCTACGAGCAGTACTTC